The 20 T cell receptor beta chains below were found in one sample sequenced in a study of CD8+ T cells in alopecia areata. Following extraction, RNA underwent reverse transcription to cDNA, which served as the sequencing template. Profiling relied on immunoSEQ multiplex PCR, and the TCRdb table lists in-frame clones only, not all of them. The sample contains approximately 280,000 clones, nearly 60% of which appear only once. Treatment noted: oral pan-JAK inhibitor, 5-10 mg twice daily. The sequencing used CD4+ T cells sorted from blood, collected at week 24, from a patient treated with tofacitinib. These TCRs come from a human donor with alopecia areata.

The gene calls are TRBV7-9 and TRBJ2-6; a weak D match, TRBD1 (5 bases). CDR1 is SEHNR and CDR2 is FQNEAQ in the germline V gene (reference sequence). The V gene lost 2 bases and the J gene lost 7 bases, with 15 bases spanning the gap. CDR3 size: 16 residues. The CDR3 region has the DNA TGTGCCAGCAGCTTACCTGCAGGGCTCGGTGCCAACGTCCTGACTTTC. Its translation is CASSLPAGLGANVLTF.

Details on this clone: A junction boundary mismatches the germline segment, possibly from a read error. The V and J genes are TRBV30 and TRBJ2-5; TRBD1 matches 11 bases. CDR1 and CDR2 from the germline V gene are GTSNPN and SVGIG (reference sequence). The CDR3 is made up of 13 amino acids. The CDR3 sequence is CAWSGTGGFPHYF. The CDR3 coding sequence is TGTGCCTGGAGTGGGACAGGGGGCTTTCCCCATTACTTC.

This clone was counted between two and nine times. DNA for the CDR3: TGCAGCGTTGGGGACAGGATCGCGTCTGAAGCTTTCTTT. Translating it yields CSVGDRIASEAFF. The gene calls are TRBV29-1 and TRBJ1-1; the match to TRBD1 covers 8 bases. Per germline, CDR1 SQVTM and CDR2 ANQGSEA. This CDR3 region has 13 residues. Trimming removed 4 bases from V and 6 bases from J; junction bases left unmatched: 7.

The CDR3 sequence: CASSLQSSSPPVADTQYF. CDR3 nucleotides: TGCGCCAGCAGCTTACAGTCTAGCTCTCCGCCCGTGGCAGATACGCAGTATTTT. This sequence joins TRBV5-1 and TRBJ2-3; weak D call: TRBD2 (5 bases). Per germline, CDR1 SGHRS and CDR2 YFSETQ. The length of the CDR3 is 18 residues. Trimming pared 2 bases from V and 4 bases from J, leaving 23 bases between.

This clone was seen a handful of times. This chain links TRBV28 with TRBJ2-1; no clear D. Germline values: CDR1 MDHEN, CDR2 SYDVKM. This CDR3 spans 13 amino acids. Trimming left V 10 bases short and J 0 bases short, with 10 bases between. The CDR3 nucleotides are TGTGCCACTAACCCGAGCTCCTACAATGAGCAGTTCTTC. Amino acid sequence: CATNPSSYNEQFF.

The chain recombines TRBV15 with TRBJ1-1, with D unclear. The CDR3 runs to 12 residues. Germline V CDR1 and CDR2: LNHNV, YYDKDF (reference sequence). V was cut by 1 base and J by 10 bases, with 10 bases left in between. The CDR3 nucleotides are TGTGCCACCAGCAGAGCCACAGAGCTAGCTTTCTTT. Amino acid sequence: CATSRATELAFF.

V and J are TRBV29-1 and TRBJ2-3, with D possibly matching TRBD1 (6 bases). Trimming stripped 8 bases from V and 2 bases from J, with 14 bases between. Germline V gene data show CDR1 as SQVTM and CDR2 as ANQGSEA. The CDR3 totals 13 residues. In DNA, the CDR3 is TGCAGCACGGACCTGGGACACACAGATACGCAGTATTTT. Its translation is CSTDLGHTDTQYF.

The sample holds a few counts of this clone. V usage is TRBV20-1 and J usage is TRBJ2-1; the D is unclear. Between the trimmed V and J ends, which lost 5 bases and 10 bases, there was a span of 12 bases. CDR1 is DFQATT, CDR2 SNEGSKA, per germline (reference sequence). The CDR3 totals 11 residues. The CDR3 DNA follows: TGCAGTGCTCCCGTTCGCGGCGAGCAGTTCTTC. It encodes CSAPVRGEQFF.

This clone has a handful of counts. CDR3 loop: CASTSTGTNYGYTF. CDR3 in DNA: TGTGCCAGCACGTCCACAGGGACTAACTATGGCTACACCTTC. The chain links TRBV6-1 to TRBJ1-2, with D maybe TRBD1 (6 bases). The CDR3 runs to 14 residues. The germline CDR1 and CDR2 sequences are MNHNS and SASEGT. The germline V and J ends were trimmed by 7 bases and 0 bases, with 12 bases remaining between them.

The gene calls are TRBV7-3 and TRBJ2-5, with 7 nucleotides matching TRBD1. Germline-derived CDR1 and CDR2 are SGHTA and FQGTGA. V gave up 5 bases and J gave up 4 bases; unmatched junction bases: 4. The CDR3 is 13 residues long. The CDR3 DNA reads TGTGCCAGCAGCAAGGGGGCTGGAGAGACCCAGTACTTC. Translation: CASSKGAGETQYF.

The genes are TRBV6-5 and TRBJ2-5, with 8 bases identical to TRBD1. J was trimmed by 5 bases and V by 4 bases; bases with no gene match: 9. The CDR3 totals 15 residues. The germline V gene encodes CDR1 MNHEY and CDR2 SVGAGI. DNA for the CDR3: TGTGCCAGCAGTTGGGACAGGAGAGTGGGCGAGACCCAGTACTTC. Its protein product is CASSWDRRVGETQYF.

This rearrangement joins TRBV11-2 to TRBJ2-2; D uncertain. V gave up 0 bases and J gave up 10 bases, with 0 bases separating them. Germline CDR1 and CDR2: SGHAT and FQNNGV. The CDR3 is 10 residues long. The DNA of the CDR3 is TGTGCCAGCAGCTTAGAGGAGCTGTTTTTT. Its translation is CASSLEELFF.

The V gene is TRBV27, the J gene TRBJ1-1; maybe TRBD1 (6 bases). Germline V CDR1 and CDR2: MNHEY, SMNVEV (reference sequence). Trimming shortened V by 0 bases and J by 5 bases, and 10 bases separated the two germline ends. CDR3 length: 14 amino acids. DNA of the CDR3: TGTGCCAGCAGTTTATCGGGGGCTTGGACTGAAGCTTTCTTT. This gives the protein CASSLSGAWTEAFF.

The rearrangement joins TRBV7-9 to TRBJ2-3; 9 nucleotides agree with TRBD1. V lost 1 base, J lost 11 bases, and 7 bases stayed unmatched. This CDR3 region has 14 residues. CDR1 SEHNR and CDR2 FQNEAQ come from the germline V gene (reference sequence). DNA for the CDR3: TGTGCCAGCAGCTTAGAGGTGCGGGGACAGGGGCAGTATTTT. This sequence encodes CASSLEVRGQGQYF.

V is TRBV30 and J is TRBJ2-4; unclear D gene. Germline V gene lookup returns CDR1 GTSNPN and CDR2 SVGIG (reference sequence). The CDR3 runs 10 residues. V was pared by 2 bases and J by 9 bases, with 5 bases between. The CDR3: CAWSHGIQYF. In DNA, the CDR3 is TGTGCCTGGAGTCACGGCATTCAGTACTTC.

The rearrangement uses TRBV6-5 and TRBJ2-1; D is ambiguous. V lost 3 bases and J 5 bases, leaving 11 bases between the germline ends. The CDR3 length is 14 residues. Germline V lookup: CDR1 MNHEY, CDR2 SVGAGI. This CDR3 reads CASSYSPADNEQFF. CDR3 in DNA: TGTGCCAGCAGTTATTCTCCAGCCGACAATGAGCAGTTCTTC.

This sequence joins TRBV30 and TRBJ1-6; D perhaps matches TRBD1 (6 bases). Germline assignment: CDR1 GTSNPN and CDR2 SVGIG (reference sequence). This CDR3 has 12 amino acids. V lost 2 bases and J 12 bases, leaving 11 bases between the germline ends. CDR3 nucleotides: TGTGCCTGGAGTCTACAGGGAGGACCCCTCCACTTT. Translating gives CAWSLQGGPLHF.

In DNA form, the CDR3 reads TGTGCCAGCAGCCCTCCGGGCGATACGCAGTATTTT. Translated, it gives CASSPPGDTQYF. The chain recombines TRBV7-3 with TRBJ2-3; D not certain. Germline CDR1 and CDR2: SGHTA and FQGTGA. This CDR3 is built from 12 residues. The ends were cut back, 5 bases at V and 6 bases at J, with 9 bases in the middle.

CDR3: CAWRDRGSQPQHF. The CDR3 DNA is TGTGCCTGGCGGGACAGGGGGAGTCAGCCCCAGCATTTT. J is TRBJ1-5 and V is TRBV30, with TRBD1 matching 11 bases. Unmatched junction bases numbered 3, after V lost 5 bases and J lost 6 bases. Germline CDR1 and CDR2: GTSNPN and SVGIG (reference sequence). The CDR3 has 13 amino acids.

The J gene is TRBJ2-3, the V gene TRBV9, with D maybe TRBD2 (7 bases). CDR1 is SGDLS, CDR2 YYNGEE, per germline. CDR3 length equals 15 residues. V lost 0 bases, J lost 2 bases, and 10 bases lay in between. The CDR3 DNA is TGTGCCAGCAGCGTAGGCGGGGGCCACACAGATACGCAGTATTTT. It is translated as CASSVGGGHTDTQYF.